The present T cell receptor (beta chain) was sequenced within a study of T cell responses to AZD1222 COVID-19 vaccine. Findings of the study overall: Following two doses of AZD1222, Spike-specific TCR breadth and depth rose.

Worth noting for this clone: Antigen specificity is unknown.

Measured with immunoSEQ multiplex PCR; TCRdb has only the in-frame clones, and not every one. The table records 140,000 to 150,000 clones, about nine tenths of them present only once. V was clipped by 4 bases and J by 0 bases, with 7 bases between them. CDR1 and CDR2 (germline): MNHEY, SMNVEV (reference sequence). This CDR3 is 14 amino acids long. The rearrangement links TRBV27 to TRBJ2-1, with D unresolved. The source is an adult in good health. Specimen: peripheral blood, collected on day 0 of AZD1222 vaccination. Here the CDR3 reads CASSSVGSYNEQFF. The CDR3 DNA reads as TGTGCCAGCAGTTCAGTCGGCTCCTACAATGAGCAGTTCTTC.